This T cell receptor beta chain was sequenced during a study of T cell repertoires in cytomegalovirus infection. Across the study: It was the public TCR beta signatures that indicated both CMV infection and matching HLA type. Study-level results: Predominance within the ex vivo response was attributable to HLA-C-restricted CMV-specific TCR beta clonotypes. Cumulative public TCR beta family frequency identified carriers of CMV plus the relevant HLA.

Using its own MiXCR run on the reads, TCRdb lists one record per CDR3 protein. Here the sample spans more than 650,000 distinct CDR3 sequences, approximately 40% being singletons. Remarks on this clonotype: Its antigen remains unidentified.

The CDR3 is 15 residues long. The V segment lost 6 bases and the J segment 7 bases; nucleotides outside the gene matches: 8. Germline loops: CDR1 ENHRY, CDR2 SYGVKD. The rearrangement joins TRBV10-3 to TRBJ2-3; 12 nucleotides align to TRBD2. The specimen sequenced was PBMCs. The TCR was taken from a human donor in good health (CMV status not recorded). Some clones in this sample may be carry-over from other donors' samples. CDR3 loop: CAIRVTSGGAHTQYF. The CDR3 nucleotides are TGTGCCATCAGAGTGACTAGCGGGGGTGCACATACGCAGTATTTT.